This T cell receptor (beta chain) comes out of a study of cytomegalovirus exposure and HLA in healthy donors. Sequenced by immunoSEQ multiplex PCR; TCRdb stores in-frame clones only, minus some. The data show around 350,000 clones, just over 85% seen once. There are a few counts of this clone. The target antigen is unknown. Overall study results and limits: About 180 TCR beta chains were listed as cytomegalovirus-associated.

This CDR3 comprises 15 residues. V dropped 6 bases and J dropped 4 bases, with 18 bases sitting between them. CDR1 and CDR2 (germline): KGHSH, LQKENI. The sequencing input was PBMCs. This receptor was taken from a woman between 18 and 30 years old in good health and CMV-seronegative. The J gene is TRBJ1-1, the V gene TRBV18, with D perhaps matching TRBD1 (5 bases). In nucleotides, the CDR3 is TGTGCCAGCTCCCGATCCGGGCAGGGAGGCACTGAAGCTTTCTTT. Translation gives CASSRSGQGGTEAFF. Complete variable domain (other parts from reference TRBV18 and TRBJ1-1): NAGVMQNPRHLVRRRGQEARLRCSPMKGHSHVYWYRQLPEEGLKFMVYLQKENIIDESGMPKERFSAEFPKEGPSILRIQQVVRGDSAAYFCASSRSGQGGTEAFFGQGTRLTVV.